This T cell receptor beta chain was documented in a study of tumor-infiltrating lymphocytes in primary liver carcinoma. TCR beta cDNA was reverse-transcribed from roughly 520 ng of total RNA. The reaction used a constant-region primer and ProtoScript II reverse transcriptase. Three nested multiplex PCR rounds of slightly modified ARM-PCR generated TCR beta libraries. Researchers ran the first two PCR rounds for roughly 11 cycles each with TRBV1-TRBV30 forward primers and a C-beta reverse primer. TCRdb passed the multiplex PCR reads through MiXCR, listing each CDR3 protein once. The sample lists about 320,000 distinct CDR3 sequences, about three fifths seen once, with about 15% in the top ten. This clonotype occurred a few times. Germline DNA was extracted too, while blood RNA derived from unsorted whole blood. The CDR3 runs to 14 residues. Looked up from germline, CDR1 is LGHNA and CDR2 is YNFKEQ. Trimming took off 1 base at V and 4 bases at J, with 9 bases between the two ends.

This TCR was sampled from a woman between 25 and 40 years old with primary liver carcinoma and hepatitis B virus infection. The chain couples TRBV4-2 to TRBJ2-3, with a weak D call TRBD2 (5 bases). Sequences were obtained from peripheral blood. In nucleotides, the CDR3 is TGTGCCAGCAGCCAAGGGGGAGAGCCAGATACGCAGTATTTT. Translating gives CASSQGGEPDTQYF.